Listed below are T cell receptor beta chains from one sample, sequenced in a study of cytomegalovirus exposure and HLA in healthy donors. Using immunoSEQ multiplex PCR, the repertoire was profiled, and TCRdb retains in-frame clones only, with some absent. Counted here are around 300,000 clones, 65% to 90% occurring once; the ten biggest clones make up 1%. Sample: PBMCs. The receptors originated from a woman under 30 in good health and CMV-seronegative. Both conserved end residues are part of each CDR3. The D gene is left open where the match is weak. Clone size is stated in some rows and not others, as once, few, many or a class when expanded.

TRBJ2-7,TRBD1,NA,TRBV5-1,CASSLGPPGQGTEQYF,TGCGCCAGCAGCTTGGGACCTCCGGGACAGGGAACCGAGCAGTACTTC
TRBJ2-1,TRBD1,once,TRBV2,CASKGTVYNEQFF,TGTGCCAGCAAAGGGACAGTCTACAATGAGCAGTTCTTC
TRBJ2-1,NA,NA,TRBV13,CASSLWAPMGNEQFF,TGTGCCAGCAGCTTATGGGCCCCGATGGGCAATGAGCAGTTCTTC
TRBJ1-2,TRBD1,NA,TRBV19,CASSVTGTGAIYGYTF,TGTGCCAGTAGTGTGACCGGGACAGGGGCAATCTATGGCTACACCTTC
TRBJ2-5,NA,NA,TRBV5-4,CASSGRTAQETQYF,TGTGCCAGCAGCGGAAGGACTGCCCAAGAGACCCAGTACTTC
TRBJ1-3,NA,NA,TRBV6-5,CASSYSSGALGNTIYF,TGTGCCAGCAGTTACTCGTCAGGGGCGCTTGGAAACACCATATATTTT
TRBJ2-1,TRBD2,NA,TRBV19,CASSSTRTSGSSYNEQFF,TGTGCCAGTAGTTCGACGCGGACTAGCGGGAGTAGCTACAATGAGCAGTTCTTC
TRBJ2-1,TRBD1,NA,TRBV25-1,CASRDRGWNEQFF,TGTGCCAGCCGGGACAGGGGCTGGAATGAGCAGTTCTTC
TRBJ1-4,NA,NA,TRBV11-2,CASSLTQLNEKLFF,TGTGCCAGCAGCTTAACACAGCTCAATGAAAAACTGTTTTTT
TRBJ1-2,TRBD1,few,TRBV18,CASSDRGSAYGYTF,TGTGCCAGCTCAGACAGGGGATCGGCCTATGGCTACACCTTC
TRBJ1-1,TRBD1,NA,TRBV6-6,CASSYSNRGTEAFF,TGTGCCAGCAGTTACTCGAACAGGGGCACTGAAGCTTTCTTT
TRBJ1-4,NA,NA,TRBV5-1,CASSVEGSPATNEKLFF,TGCGCCAGCAGCGTTGAGGGCTCACCTGCAACTAATGAAAAACTGTTTTTT
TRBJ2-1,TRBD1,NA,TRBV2,CASSGPHGTVSEQFF,TGTGCCAGCAGTGGTCCTCATGGGACAGTAAGTGAGCAGTTCTTC
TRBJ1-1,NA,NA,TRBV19,CASSIWGGMNTEAFF,TGTGCCAGTAGTATCTGGGGGGGCATGAACACTGAAGCTTTCTTT
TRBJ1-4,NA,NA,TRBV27,CASRRGFVDEKLFF,TGTGCCAGCAGGAGAGGGTTTGTAGATGAAAAACTGTTTTTT
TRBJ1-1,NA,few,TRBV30,CAWKRGATEAFF,TGTGCCTGGAAACGGGGGGCCACTGAAGCTTTCTTT
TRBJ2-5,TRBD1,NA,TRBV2,CASKAQGETQYF,TGTGCCAGCAAGGCACAGGGGGAGACCCAGTACTTC
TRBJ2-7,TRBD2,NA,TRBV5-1,CASRLAGNYEQYF,TGCGCCAGCAGACTAGCGGGAAATTACGAGCAGTACTTC
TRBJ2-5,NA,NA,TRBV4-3,CASSQAGLSQETQYF,TGCGCCAGCAGCCAAGCTGGGCTCTCCCAAGAGACCCAGTACTTC